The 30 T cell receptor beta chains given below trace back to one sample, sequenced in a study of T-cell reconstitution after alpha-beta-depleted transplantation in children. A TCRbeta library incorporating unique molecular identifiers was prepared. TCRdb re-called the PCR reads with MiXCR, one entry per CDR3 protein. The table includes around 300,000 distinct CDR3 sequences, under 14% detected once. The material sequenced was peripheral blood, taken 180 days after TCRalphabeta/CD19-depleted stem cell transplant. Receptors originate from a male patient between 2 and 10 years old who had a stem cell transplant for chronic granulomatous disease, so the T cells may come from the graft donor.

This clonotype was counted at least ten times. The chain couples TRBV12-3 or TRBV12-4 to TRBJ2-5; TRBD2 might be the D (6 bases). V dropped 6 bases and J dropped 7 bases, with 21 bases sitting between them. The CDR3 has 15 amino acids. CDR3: CASRTTRAPGGTQYF. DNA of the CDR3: TGTGCCAGCAGAACAACTCGGGCGCCCGGGGGGACCCAGTACTTC.

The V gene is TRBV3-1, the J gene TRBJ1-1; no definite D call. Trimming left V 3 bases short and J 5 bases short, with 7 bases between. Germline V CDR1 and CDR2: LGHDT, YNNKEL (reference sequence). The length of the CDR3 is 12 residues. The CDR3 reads CASSQTRTEAFF. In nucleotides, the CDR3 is TGTGCCAGCAGCCAGACCCGGACTGAAGCTTTCTTT.

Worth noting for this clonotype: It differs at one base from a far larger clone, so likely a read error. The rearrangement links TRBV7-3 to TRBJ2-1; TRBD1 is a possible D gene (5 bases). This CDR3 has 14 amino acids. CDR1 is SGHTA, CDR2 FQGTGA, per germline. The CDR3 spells CACSLRGPYNEQFF. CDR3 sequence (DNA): TGTGCCTGCAGCCTAAGGGGCCCCTACAATGAGCAGTTCTTC.

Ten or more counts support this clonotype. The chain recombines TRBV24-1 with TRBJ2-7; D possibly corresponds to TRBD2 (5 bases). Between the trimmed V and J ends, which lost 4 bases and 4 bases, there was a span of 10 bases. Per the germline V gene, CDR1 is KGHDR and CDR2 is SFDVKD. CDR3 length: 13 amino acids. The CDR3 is CATSDRRGYEQYF. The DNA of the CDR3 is TGTGCCACCAGTGACCGCCGGGGATACGAGCAGTACTTC.

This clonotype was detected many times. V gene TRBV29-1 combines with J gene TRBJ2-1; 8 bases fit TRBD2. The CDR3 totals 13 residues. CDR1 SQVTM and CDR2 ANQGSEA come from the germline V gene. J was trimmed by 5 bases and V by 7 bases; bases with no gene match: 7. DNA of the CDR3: TGCAGCGGGAGTAGCGGGGTGGACAATGAGCAGTTCTTC. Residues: CSGSSGVDNEQFF.

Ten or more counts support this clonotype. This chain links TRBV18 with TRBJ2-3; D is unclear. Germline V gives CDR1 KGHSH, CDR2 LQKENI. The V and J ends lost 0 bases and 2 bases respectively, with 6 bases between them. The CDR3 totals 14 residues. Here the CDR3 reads CASSPPSPTDTQYF. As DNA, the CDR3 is TGTGCCAGCTCACCACCCAGCCCCACAGATACGCAGTATTTT.

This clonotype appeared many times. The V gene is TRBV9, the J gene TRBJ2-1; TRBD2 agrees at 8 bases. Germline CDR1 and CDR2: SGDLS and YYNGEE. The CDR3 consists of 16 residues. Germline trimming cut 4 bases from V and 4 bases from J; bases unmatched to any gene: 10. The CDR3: CASSTPRGGLYNEQFF. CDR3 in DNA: TGTGCCAGCAGCACCCCCCGGGGGGGGCTGTACAATGAGCAGTTCTTC.

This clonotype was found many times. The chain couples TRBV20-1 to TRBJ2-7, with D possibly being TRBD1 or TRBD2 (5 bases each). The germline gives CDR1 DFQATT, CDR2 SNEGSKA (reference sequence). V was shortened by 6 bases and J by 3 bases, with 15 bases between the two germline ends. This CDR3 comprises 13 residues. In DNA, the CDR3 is TGCAGTGCCGCCGGGACGGTGAACTACGAGCAGTACTTC. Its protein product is CSAAGTVNYEQYF.

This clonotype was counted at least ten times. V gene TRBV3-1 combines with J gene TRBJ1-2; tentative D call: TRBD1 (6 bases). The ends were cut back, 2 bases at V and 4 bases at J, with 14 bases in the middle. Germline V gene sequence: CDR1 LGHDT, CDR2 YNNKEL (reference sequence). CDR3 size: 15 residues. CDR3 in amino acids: CASSQRGHNSYGYTF. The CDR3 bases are TGTGCCAGCAGCCAAAGGGGACACAACTCCTATGGCTACACCTTC.

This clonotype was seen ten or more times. The CDR3 here is CASSWAADYGYTF. CDR3 sequence (DNA): TGTGCCAGCAGTTGGGCAGCTGACTATGGCTACACCTTC. This chain links TRBV27 with TRBJ1-2; D call uncertain. This CDR3 has 13 residues. Germline V gene sequence: CDR1 MNHEY, CDR2 SMNVEV (reference sequence). V lost 4 bases and J 3 bases, leaving 9 bases between the germline ends.

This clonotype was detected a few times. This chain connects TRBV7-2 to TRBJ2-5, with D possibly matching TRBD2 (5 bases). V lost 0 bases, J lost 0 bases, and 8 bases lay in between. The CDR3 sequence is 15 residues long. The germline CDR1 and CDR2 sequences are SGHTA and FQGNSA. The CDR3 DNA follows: TGTGCCAGCAGCTTAGCGGGAGTGGACCAAGAGACCCAGTACTTC. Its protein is CASSLAGVDQETQYF.

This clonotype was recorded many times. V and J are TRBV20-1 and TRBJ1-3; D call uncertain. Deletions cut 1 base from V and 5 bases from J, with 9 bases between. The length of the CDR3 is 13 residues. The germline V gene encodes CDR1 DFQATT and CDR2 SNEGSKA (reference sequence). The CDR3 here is CSARVGTRNTIYF. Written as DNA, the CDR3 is TGCAGTGCTAGAGTGGGTACTCGAAACACCATATATTTT.

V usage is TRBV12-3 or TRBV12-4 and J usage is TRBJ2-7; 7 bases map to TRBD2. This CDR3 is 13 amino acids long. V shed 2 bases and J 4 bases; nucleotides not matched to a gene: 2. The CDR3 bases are TGTGCCAGCAGTTTACTAGCGGATTACGAGCAGTACTTC. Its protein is CASSLLADYEQYF.

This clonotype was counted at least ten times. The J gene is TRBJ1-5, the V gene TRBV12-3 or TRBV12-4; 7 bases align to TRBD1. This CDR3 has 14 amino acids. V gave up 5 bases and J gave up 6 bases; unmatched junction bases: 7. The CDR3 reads CASSESGGGQPQHF. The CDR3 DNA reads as TGTGCCAGCAGTGAATCAGGGGGTGGTCAGCCCCAGCATTTT.

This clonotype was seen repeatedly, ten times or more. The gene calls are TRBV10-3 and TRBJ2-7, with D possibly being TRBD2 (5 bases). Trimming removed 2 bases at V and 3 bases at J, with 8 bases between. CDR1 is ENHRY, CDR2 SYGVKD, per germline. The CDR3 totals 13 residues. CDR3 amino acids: CAISEIGSYEQYF. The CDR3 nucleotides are TGTGCCATCAGTGAGATAGGGAGCTACGAGCAGTACTTC.

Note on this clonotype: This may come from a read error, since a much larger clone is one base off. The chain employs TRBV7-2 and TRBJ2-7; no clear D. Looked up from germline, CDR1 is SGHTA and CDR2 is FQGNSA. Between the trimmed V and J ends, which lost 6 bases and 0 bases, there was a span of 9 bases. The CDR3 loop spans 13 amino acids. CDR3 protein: CASRPSSSYEQYF. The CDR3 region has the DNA TGTGCCAGCAGGCCGTCTAGCTCCTACGAGCAGTACTTC.

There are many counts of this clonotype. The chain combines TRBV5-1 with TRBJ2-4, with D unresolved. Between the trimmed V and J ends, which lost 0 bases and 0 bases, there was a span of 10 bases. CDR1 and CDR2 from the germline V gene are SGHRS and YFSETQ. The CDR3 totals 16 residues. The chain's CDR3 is CASSLEPPVAKNIQYF. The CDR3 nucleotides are TGCGCCAGCAGCTTGGAGCCCCCGGTAGCCAAAAACATTCAGTACTTC.

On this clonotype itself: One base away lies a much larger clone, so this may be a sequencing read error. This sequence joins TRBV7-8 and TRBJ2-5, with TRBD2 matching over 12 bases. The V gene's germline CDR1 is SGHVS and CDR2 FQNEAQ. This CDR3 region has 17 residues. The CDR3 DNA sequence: TGTGCCAGCAGCTATACGGGACTAGCGGGTCCTCAAGAGACCCAGCACTTC. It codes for CASSYTGLAGPQETQHF.

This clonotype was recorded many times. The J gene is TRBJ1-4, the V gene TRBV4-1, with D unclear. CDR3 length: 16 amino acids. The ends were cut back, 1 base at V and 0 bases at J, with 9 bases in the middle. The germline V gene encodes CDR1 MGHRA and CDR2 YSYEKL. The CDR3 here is CASSQVGAATNEKLFF. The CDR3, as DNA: TGCGCCAGCAGCCAAGTAGGAGCAGCAACTAATGAAAAACTGTTTTTT.

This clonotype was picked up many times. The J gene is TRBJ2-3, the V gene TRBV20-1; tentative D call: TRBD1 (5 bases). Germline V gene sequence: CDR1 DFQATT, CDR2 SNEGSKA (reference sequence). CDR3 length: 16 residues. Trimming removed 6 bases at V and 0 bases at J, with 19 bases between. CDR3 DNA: TGCAGTGCCCTAGACCCCAGCCAGGGAAGCACAGATACGCAGTATTTT. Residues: CSALDPSQGSTDTQYF.

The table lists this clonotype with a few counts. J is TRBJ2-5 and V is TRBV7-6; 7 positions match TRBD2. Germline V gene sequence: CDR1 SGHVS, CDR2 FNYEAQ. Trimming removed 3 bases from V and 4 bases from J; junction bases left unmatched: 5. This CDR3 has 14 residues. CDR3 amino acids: CASSFLAGVETQYF. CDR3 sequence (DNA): TGTGCCAGCAGCTTCTTGGCGGGAGTAGAGACCCAGTACTTC.

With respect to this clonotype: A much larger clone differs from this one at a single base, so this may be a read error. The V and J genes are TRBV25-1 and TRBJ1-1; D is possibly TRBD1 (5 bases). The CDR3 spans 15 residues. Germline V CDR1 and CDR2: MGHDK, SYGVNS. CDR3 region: CASTQGELSNTEASF. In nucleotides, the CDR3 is TGTGCCAGCACCCAAGGGGAGCTTTCGAACACTGAAGCTTCCTTT.

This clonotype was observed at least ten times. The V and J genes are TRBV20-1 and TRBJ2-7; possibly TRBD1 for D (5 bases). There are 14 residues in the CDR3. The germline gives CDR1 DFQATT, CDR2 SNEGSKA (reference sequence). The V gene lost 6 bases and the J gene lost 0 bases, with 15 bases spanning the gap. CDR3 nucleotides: TGCAGTGCCCTTCTAGTTAGGGGCTCCTACGAGCAGTACTTC. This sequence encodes CSALLVRGSYEQYF.

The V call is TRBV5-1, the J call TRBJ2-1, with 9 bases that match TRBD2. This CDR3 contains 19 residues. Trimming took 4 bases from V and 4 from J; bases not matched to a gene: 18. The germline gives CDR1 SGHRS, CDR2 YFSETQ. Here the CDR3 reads CASSRRGRGGLLGYNEQFF. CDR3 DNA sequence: TGCGCCAGCAGCAGGCGGGGGCGGGGGGGCCTCCTAGGATACAATGAGCAGTTCTTC.

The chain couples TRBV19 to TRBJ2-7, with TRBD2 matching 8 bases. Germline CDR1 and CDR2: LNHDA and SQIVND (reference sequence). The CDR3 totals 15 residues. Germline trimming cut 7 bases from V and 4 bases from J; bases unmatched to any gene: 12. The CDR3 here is CASKKEAGDTYEQYF. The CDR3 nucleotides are TGTGCCAGTAAGAAGGAAGCGGGGGATACGTACGAGCAGTACTTC.

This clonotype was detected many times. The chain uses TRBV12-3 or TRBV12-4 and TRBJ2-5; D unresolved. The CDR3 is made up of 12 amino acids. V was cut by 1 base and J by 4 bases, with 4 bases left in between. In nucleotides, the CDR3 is TGTGCCAGCAGTTTAGACGGAGAGACCCAGTACTTC. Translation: CASSLDGETQYF.

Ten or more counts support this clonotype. The CDR3 region has the DNA TGTGCCAGCAGTCCCTTTACTAGCGGGGTCAGTGAGCAGTTCTTC. This codes for CASSPFTSGVSEQFF. The gene calls are TRBV12-3 or TRBV12-4 and TRBJ2-1; 10 bases agree with TRBD2. Germline trimming cut 5 bases from V and 9 bases from J; bases unmatched to any gene: 10. This CDR3 comprises 15 residues.

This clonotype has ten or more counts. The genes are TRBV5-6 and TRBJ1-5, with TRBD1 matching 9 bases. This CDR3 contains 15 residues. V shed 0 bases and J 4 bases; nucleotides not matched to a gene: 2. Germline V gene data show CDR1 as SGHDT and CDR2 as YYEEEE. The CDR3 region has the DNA TGTGCCAGCAGCTTGGGGACAGGGGTAAATCAGCCCCAGCATTTT. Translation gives CASSLGTGVNQPQHF.

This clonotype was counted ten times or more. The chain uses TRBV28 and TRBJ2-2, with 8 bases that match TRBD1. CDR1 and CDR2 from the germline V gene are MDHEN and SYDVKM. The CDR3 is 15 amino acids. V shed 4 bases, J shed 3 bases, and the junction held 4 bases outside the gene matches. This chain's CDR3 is CASSSGQGYTGELFF. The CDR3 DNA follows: TGTGCCAGCAGTTCCGGACAGGGATACACCGGGGAGCTGTTTTTT. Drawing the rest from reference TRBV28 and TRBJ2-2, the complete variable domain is DVKVTQSSRYLVKRTGEKVFLECVQDMDHENMFWYRQDPGLGLRLIYFSYDVKMKEKGDIPEGYSVSREKKERFSLILESASTNQTSMYLCASSSGQGYTGELFFGEGSRLTVL.

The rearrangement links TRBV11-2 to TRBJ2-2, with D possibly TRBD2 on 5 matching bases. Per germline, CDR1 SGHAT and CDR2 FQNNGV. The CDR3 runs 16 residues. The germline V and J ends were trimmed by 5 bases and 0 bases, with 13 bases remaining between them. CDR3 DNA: TGTGCCAGCAGCACGCGGACTCTTACGAACACCGGGGAGCTGTTTTTT. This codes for CASSTRTLTNTGELFF.